Sequencing of this TCR beta chain was carried out in a study of response to subunit inactivated influenza vaccine. Notes on the study in general: T cells newly recruited by each seasonal influenza vaccination are few, the authors suggested.

The length of the CDR3 is 15 residues. Deletions cut 0 bases from V and 5 bases from J, with 15 bases between. Germline assignment: CDR1 SGHRS and CDR2 YFSETQ. TCRdb fed the RT-PCR reads into MiXCR, producing one record per CDR3 protein. The repertoire holds about 540,000 distinct CDR3 sequences, with roughly 15% as singletons. Notes on this clonotype: Its specificity is not known.

The sequencing used PBMCs from blood, collected 12 days after vaccination. V is TRBV5-1 and J is TRBJ2-7, with a tentative D call TRBD1 (6 bases). The sequence came from a middle-aged man who received an inactivated influenza vaccine. The DNA of the CDR3 is TGCGCCAGCAGCTTGGGTGGGGGCGCCCACCACGAGCAGTACTTC. Protein sequence: CASSLGGGAHHEQYF.